This TCR beta chain was identified in a study of shared clonotypes between healthy human individuals. About this clone: This specimen includes other DNA sequences encoding the same CDR3.

Germline lookup yields CDR1 SGHRS and CDR2 YFSETQ. CDR3 length: 13 amino acids. Between the trimmed V and J ends, which lost 2 bases and 1 base, there was a span of 6 bases. Sequencing used immunoSEQ multiplex PCR; TCRdb keeps in-frame clones, though not all of them. The data show over 2 million clones, roughly 94% seen once. Study donors comprised healthy, HIV-negative adults devoid of recent acute infection or vaccination. The rearrangement uses TRBV5-1 and TRBJ1-1; D not certain. Input material: naive CD4+ T cells sorted from blood. This sample's subset: CD45RA+ positively selected. This sequence was found in a man between 18 and 35 years old in good health. The CDR3 reads CASSLQPNTEAFF. The CDR3 DNA sequence: TGCGCCAGCAGCTTACAGCCGAACACTGAAGCTTTCTTT.